The 25 T cell receptor beta chains below were found in one sample sequenced in a study of T cells in Graves' hyperthyroidism and ophthalmopathy. TCR beta CDR3 region amplification was performed from RNA transcripts. In the first-round RT-PCR of the TCR CDR3, the HTBI primer set was used. TCRdb itself ran the multiplex PCR reads through MiXCR, one entry per CDR3 protein. In the table there are almost 350,000 distinct CDR3 sequences, about a sixth of which are singletons. The sample comprised blood. These receptors all stem from a woman aged 40 to 50 with Graves' ophthalmopathy.

This clonotype was observed many times. This chain uses TRBV6-2 or TRBV6-3 with TRBJ1-5; a possible D gene is TRBD1 (5 bases). CDR1 is MNHEY and CDR2 is SVGEGT in the germline V gene. The V end was cut by 7 bases, the J end by 3 bases, with 10 bases between. The CDR3 is 13 amino acids. The CDR3 nucleotides are TGTGCCAGCACTAGGGGAAACAATCAGCCCCAGCATTTT. Translation: CASTRGNNQPQHF.

In the case of this clonotype: Possible read error: a much larger clone is one base away. The chain employs TRBV18 and TRBJ2-5; D not certain. From germline, CDR1 is KGHSH and CDR2 LQKENI. The V end was cut by 0 bases, the J end by 5 bases, with 13 bases between. The CDR3 loop spans 15 amino acids. The CDR3 DNA follows: TGTGCCAGCTCACCACCCGTCGCCGGAAGGGAGACCCAGTACTTC. Amino acids: CASSPPVAGRETQYF. The full variable domain, rest sourced from reference TRBV18 and TRBJ2-5, is NAGVMQNPRHLVRRRGQEARLRCSPMKGHSHVYWYRQLPEEGLKFMVYLQKENIIDESGMPKERFSAEFPKEGPSILRIQQVVRGDSAAYFCASSPPVAGRETQYFGPGTRLLVL.

This clonotype came up many times. The V and J genes are TRBV19 and TRBJ1-5, with 7 bases identical to TRBD1. The CDR3 has 14 amino acids. CDR1 LNHDA and CDR2 SQIVND come from the germline V gene (reference sequence). V dropped 1 base and J dropped 4; count of bases not matched to a gene: 1. This CDR3 reads CASSIGDRNQPQHF. DNA for the CDR3: TGTGCCAGTAGTATAGGGGACAGAAATCAGCCCCAGCATTTT.

This clonotype was detected many times. J is TRBJ1-1 and V is TRBV20-1; TRBD1 is a possible D gene (5 bases). The CDR3 sequence is 13 residues long. CDR1 and CDR2 (germline): DFQATT, SNEGSKA (reference sequence). Trimming took 0 bases from V and 14 from J, leaving 19 bases between them. This CDR3 is CSARDSGDPIAFF. The CDR3 DNA reads TGCAGTGCTAGAGATTCGGGGGACCCAATCGCATTCTTT.

This clonotype was seen at least ten times. V is TRBV27 and J is TRBJ1-2, with D maybe TRBD1 (6 bases). The V end lost 6 bases, the J end lost 4 bases, and 18 bases lay between the germline ends. This CDR3 is 15 amino acids long. Germline lookup yields CDR1 MNHEY and CDR2 SMNVEV (reference sequence). The DNA of the CDR3 is TGTGCCAGCAGGGATACAGGGAGAGGCGGCTATGGCTACACCTTC. Translated, it gives CASRDTGRGGYGYTF.

This clonotype was picked up many times. The chain has TRBV5-6 and TRBJ2-7, with TRBD2 matching 11 bases. CDR1 SGHDT and CDR2 YYEEEE come from the germline V gene. The CDR3 runs 16 residues. Losses at the gene ends were 6 bases for V and 7 bases for J; bases not matched to a gene: 15. CDR3 amino acids: CASIELAGAGVGEQYF. The CDR3 nucleotides read TGTGCCAGCATCGAACTAGCGGGAGCCGGGGTAGGAGAGCAGTACTTC.

This clonotype appeared a few times. The genes are TRBV4-3 and TRBJ2-6; no definite D call. V shed 0 bases and J shed 0 bases, with 12 bases lying between them. The CDR3 sequence is 18 residues long. Germline loops: CDR1 LGHNA, CDR2 YSLEER. The CDR3 nucleotides are TGCGCCAGCAGCCAAGATGAAGGTTTCCTCTCTGGGGCCAACGTCCTGACTTTC. This codes for CASSQDEGFLSGANVLTF.

Ten or more counts support this clonotype. This chain connects TRBV19 to TRBJ1-2; TRBD1 aligns across 7 bases. This CDR3 contains 11 residues. Germline V lookup: CDR1 LNHDA, CDR2 SQIVND (reference sequence). Trimming took 7 bases from V and 7 from J; bases not matched to a gene: 3. CDR3 sequence: CASTTGAGYTF. The DNA for the CDR3 is TGTGCCAGTACCACAGGGGCTGGCTACACCTTC. The full variable domain, rest sourced from reference TRBV19 and TRBJ1-2, is DGGITQSPKYLFRKEGQNVTLSCEQNLNHDAMYWYRQDPGQGLRLIYYSQIVNDFQKGDIAEGYSVSREKKESFPLTVTSAQKNPTAFYLCASTTGAGYTFGSGTRLTVV.

This clonotype was detected many times. Given a much more abundant clone one base away, this may be a read error. This chain connects TRBV10-3 to TRBJ2-7; D unclear. The CDR3 contains 11 residues. Trimming removed 4 bases at V and 1 base at J, with 2 bases between. Germline V gene sequence: CDR1 ENHRY, CDR2 SYGVKD. The CDR3 DNA sequence: TGTGCCATCAGTGCTTCCTACGAGCAGTACTTC. It yields the protein CAISASYEQYF.

This clonotype was seen repeatedly, ten times or more. The chain has TRBV27 and TRBJ1-2; TRBD1 agrees at 10 bases. J was trimmed by 8 bases and V by 5 bases; bases with no gene match: 11. The germline V gene encodes CDR1 MNHEY and CDR2 SMNVEV (reference sequence). The CDR3 is made up of 15 amino acids. This CDR3 reads CASSELDRGNGGYTF. The CDR3 DNA reads as TGTGCCAGCAGTGAGTTGGACAGGGGGAACGGCGGCTACACCTTC.

For this clonotype: One end of the junction does not line up with germline, which may come from a read error. The chain carries TRBV4-1 and TRBJ2-7; the match to TRBD2 covers 9 bases. This CDR3 has 18 amino acids. Germline V CDR1 and CDR2: MGHRA, YSYEKL. The CDR3 DNA sequence: TGCGCCATCAGCCAAGGTGTGCAAGCGACTAGCGGAACCCACGAGCAGTACTTC. Its translation is CAISQGVQATSGTHEQYF.

At least ten counts were recorded for this clonotype. The chain employs TRBV7-8 and TRBJ2-4; D ambiguous. This CDR3 is 13 amino acids long. With 1 base removed from V and 3 bases from J, the gap between germline ends came to 4 bases. Germline loops: CDR1 SGHVS, CDR2 FQNEAQ. CDR3 in DNA: TGTGCCAGCAGCTTAGACAGCAAAAACATTCAGTACTTC. Residues: CASSLDSKNIQYF.

This clonotype has a count of ten or more. The chain links TRBV6-5 to TRBJ2-7, with D perhaps matching TRBD1 (6 bases). Per the germline V gene, CDR1 is MNHEY and CDR2 is SVGAGI. V was clipped by 6 bases and J by 6 bases, with 15 bases between them. The CDR3 contains 13 residues. In nucleotides, the CDR3 is TGTGCCAGCAGGTACAGGGCGGAGGTCGAGCAGTACTTC. Protein product: CASRYRAEVEQYF.

The gene calls are TRBV30 and TRBJ2-7; 10 bases are a match to TRBD2. The CDR3 is 14 amino acids. Per the germline V gene, CDR1 is GTSNPN and CDR2 is SVGIG (reference sequence). Trimming cost V 1 base and J 9 bases; bases outside gene matches: 9. This CDR3 reads CAWSALAGVGGQYF. The CDR3 DNA reads TGTGCCTGGAGTGCGCTAGCGGGAGTTGGCGGGCAGTACTTC.

The genes are TRBV6-2 or TRBV6-3 and TRBJ2-7, with 7 positions matching TRBD1. V was pared by 2 bases and J by 2 bases, with 6 bases of the junction left unmatched. The germline V gene has CDR1 MNHEY and CDR2 SVGEGT. This CDR3 has 15 amino acids. CDR3 sequence reads: CASSYGGQTPYEQYF. The CDR3, as DNA: TGTGCCAGCAGTTACGGGGGACAGACCCCCTACGAGCAGTACTTC.

The chain joins TRBV6-2 or TRBV6-3 to TRBJ1-2; 9 nucleotides match TRBD1. CDR3 length: 18 amino acids. Germline CDR1 reads MNHEY; CDR2 reads SVGEGT. The V segment lost 0 bases and the J segment 2 bases; nucleotides outside the gene matches: 10. The CDR3 bases are TGTGCCAGCAGTTACTCGAGGACAGGGGCCAATCGGAACTATGGCTACACCTTC. Translating gives CASSYSRTGANRNYGYTF.

The count of this clonotype is one. The chain is built from TRBV27 and TRBJ2-7; 7 bases match TRBD1. This CDR3 is built from 14 residues. Germline CDR1 reads MNHEY; CDR2 reads SMNVEV (reference sequence). V was clipped by 7 bases and J by 2 bases; unmatched bases: 8. The CDR3, as DNA: TGTGCCAGCACTCTACGGGACAGACCCTACGAGCAGTACTTC. Translation: CASTLRDRPYEQYF.

The J gene is TRBJ2-7, the V gene TRBV6-5, with D perhaps TRBD2 (6 bases). Looked up from germline, CDR1 is MNHEY and CDR2 is SVGAGI. Between the trimmed V and J ends, which lost 0 bases and 11 bases, there was a span of 11 bases. This CDR3 spans 12 amino acids. CDR3 amino acids: CASSYSPGEKYF. For the CDR3, the DNA is TGTGCCAGCAGTTACTCCCCGGGGGAAAAGTACTTC.

This clonotype has a count of ten or more. The rearrangement uses TRBV7-2 and TRBJ2-7; the D is unclear. Germline V gives CDR1 SGHTA, CDR2 FQGNSA. V was pared by 2 bases and J by 2 bases, with 10 bases between. This CDR3 contains 14 residues. Written as DNA, the CDR3 is TGTGCCAGCAGCTTAACGGCTAAGGCCTACGAGCAGTACTTC. Its protein is CASSLTAKAYEQYF.

Ten or more counts support this clonotype. V gene TRBV29-1 combines with J gene TRBJ1-1; TRBD1 might be the D (6 bases). Germline-derived CDR1 and CDR2 are SQVTM and ANQGSEA. V was pared by 4 bases and J by 8 bases, with 17 bases between. The CDR3 sequence is 13 residues long. The CDR3 reads CSVAWAGEAEAFF. The CDR3 DNA reads TGCAGCGTTGCGTGGGCAGGGGAGGCAGAAGCTTTCTTT.

This clonotype was recorded many times. The genes are TRBV12-3 or TRBV12-4 and TRBJ2-5, with TRBD1 identical over 8 bases. V was clipped by 6 bases and J by 7 bases; unmatched bases: 13. This CDR3 contains 15 residues. This CDR3 is CASSPWGDRGGTQYF. CDR3 coding DNA: TGTGCCAGCAGCCCTTGGGGTGACAGGGGCGGGACCCAGTACTTC.

This clonotype was seen repeatedly, ten times or more. The rearrangement uses TRBV24-1 and TRBJ1-1, with a tentative D call TRBD1 (5 bases). The CDR3 spans 13 residues. Per the germline V gene, CDR1 is KGHDR and CDR2 is SFDVKD. Trimming took off 1 base at V and 11 bases at J, with 13 bases between the two ends. In DNA form, the CDR3 reads TGTGCCACCAGTGATTTCCGCGGGACTCAGGCTTTCTTT. Protein sequence: CATSDFRGTQAFF.

The table lists this clonotype with many counts. V usage is TRBV9 and J usage is TRBJ2-2, with D unclear. In germline, CDR1 is SGDLS, CDR2 YYNGEE. The CDR3 has 13 amino acids. V gave up 0 bases and J gave up 3 bases, with 3 bases separating them. CDR3 DNA sequence: TGTGCCAGCAGCGTAGTTCACACCGGGGAGCTGTTTTTT. Protein sequence: CASSVVHTGELFF. The full variable domain, its missing parts supplied by reference TRBV9 and TRBJ2-2, is DSGVTQTPKHLITATGQRVTLRCSPRSGDLSVYWYQQSLDQGLQFLIQYYNGEERAKGNILERFSAQQFPDLHSELNLSSLELGDSALYFCASSVVHTGELFFGEGSRLTVL.

This clonotype has at least ten counts. The V call is TRBV6-4, the J call TRBJ2-2; 11 bases map to TRBD1. This CDR3 spans 17 amino acids. The V segment lost 10 bases and the J segment 5 bases; nucleotides outside the gene matches: 15. Germline V lookup: CDR1 MRHNA, CDR2 SNTAGT. This CDR3 reads CATSDRGLIRTTGELFF. CDR3 coding DNA: TGTGCCACCTCGGACAGGGGGCTTATCCGAACAACCGGGGAGCTGTTTTTT.

This clonotype was seen repeatedly, ten times or more. The gene calls are TRBV28 and TRBJ2-7, with D possibly matching TRBD2 (6 bases). Germline V gene sequence: CDR1 MDHEN, CDR2 SYDVKM. The CDR3 has 15 amino acids. V lost 3 bases and J 1 base, leaving 13 bases between the germline ends. The DNA of the CDR3 is TGTGCCAGCAGTTTTGGGGCTAGCGTTTCCTACGAGCAGTACTTC. Protein sequence: CASSFGASVSYEQYF. The whole variable domain, filled in from reference TRBV28 and TRBJ2-7, reads DVKVTQSSRYLVKRTGEKVFLECVQDMDHENMFWYRQDPGLGLRLIYFSYDVKMKEKGDIPEGYSVSREKKERFSLILESASTNQTSMYLCASSFGASVSYEQYFGPGTRLTVT.